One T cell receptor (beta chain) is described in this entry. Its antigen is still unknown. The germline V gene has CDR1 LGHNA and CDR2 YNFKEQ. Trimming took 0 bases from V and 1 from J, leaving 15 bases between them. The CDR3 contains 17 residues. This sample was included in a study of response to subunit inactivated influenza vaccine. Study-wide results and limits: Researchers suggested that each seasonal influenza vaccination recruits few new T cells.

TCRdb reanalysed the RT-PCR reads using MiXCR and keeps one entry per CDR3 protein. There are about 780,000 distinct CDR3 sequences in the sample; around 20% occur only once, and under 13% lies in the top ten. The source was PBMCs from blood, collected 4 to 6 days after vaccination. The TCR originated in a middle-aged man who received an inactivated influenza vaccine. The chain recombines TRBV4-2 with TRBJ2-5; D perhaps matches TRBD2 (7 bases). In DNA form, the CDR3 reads TGTGCCAGCAGCCAAGATCGCCGGGGGGCTAGCCAAGAGACCCAGTACTTC. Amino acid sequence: CASSQDRRGASQETQYF.